The 27 T cell receptor beta chains below come from one sample, sequenced in a study of blood T cell repertoires in COVID-19. Method: immunoSEQ multiplex PCR; TCRdb's copy keeps in-frame clones and lacks some. The sample includes about 200,000 clones, around 83% seen only once; the top ten take less than 5.5%. Material for sequencing was peripheral blood. All receptors derive from a woman at least 80 years old with acute or convalescent COVID-19.

The chain couples TRBV6-5 to TRBJ1-2; 7 bases align to TRBD1. Germline V lookup: CDR1 MNHEY, CDR2 SVGAGI. The CDR3 sequence is 14 residues long. Unmatched junction bases numbered 12, after V lost 6 bases and J lost 8 bases. The CDR3 DNA sequence: TGTGCCAGCAGGGGACAGCCTGCTGGAGGAGGCTACACCTTC. It codes for CASRGQPAGGGYTF.

The chain carries TRBV7-9 and TRBJ1-4, with 9 bases identical to TRBD1. The CDR3 contains 12 residues. From germline, CDR1 is SEHNR and CDR2 FQNEAQ (reference sequence). V dropped 8 bases and J dropped 8; count of bases not matched to a gene: 3. The CDR3 is CASGQGREKLFF. In DNA, the CDR3 is TGTGCCAGCGGACAGGGGAGGGAAAAACTGTTTTTT.

This chain connects TRBV18 to TRBJ2-1, with TRBD2 identical over 8 bases. CDR3 length: 18 residues. V shed 3 bases, J shed 0 bases, and the junction held 10 bases outside the gene matches. Germline loops: CDR1 KGHSH, CDR2 LQKENI. As DNA, the CDR3 is TGTGCCAGCTCACCGTTCCGCGGGAGGAGGGCCTCCTACAATGAGCAGTTCTTC. The encoded protein is CASSPFRGRRASYNEQFF.

V is TRBV18 and J is TRBJ2-7, with TRBD1 matching over 7 bases. The CDR3 extends over 18 amino acids. Germline V gene sequence: CDR1 KGHSH, CDR2 LQKENI. V lost 4 bases to trimming and J lost 5 bases; unmatched junction nucleotides: 20. In DNA form, the CDR3 reads TGTGCCAGCTCACGCGGCGCAGGGGGATTCGGGGCCCCAAACGAGCAGTACTTC. Translated: CASSRGAGGFGAPNEQYF. Filled out from reference TRBV18 and TRBJ2-7, the complete variable domain reads NAGVMQNPRHLVRRRGQEARLRCSPMKGHSHVYWYRQLPEEGLKFMVYLQKENIIDESGMPKERFSAEFPKEGPSILRIQQVVRGDSAAYFCASSRGAGGFGAPNEQYFGPGTRLTVT.

The chain has TRBV2 and TRBJ1-2; D gene uncertain. The CDR3 consists of 12 residues. Trimming shortened V by 4 bases and J by 7 bases, and 10 bases separated the two germline ends. Germline V gene sequence: CDR1 SNHLY, CDR2 FYNNEI. This CDR3 reads CASSALRGGYTF. Here the CDR3 DNA reads TGTGCCAGCAGTGCCCTTCGGGGTGGCTACACCTTC.

V usage is TRBV5-4 and J usage is TRBJ2-2, with 9 bases lining up with TRBD1. V lost 3 bases and J lost 5; bases outside the gene matches: 14. Germline values: CDR1 SGHNT, CDR2 YYREEE (reference sequence). The CDR3 totals 18 residues. CDR3 sequence (DNA): TGTGCCAGCAGCTCCGGACAGGGGCGGAGTTGGACTACCGGGGAGCTGTTTTTT. This translates into CASSSGQGRSWTTGELFF.

This clone was picked up a small number of times. The chain has TRBV7-9 and TRBJ1-1; D perhaps matches TRBD1 (6 bases). V was cut by 5 bases and J by 4 bases, with 11 bases left in between. Germline V lookup: CDR1 SEHNR, CDR2 FQNEAQ (reference sequence). CDR3 length: 13 residues. The DNA for the CDR3 is TGTGCCAGCAGCACAAGACAGGTCACTGAAGCTTTCTTT. Amino acids: CASSTRQVTEAFF. The full variable domain, rest sourced from reference TRBV7-9 and TRBJ1-1, is DTGVSQNPRHKITKRGQNVTFRCDPISEHNRLYWYRQTLGQGPEFLTYFQNEAQLEKSRLLSDRFSAERPKGSFSTLEIQRTEQGDSAMYLCASSTRQVTEAFFGQGTRLTVV.

The chain joins TRBV7-2 to TRBJ1-4, with 7 bases that match TRBD1. J gave up 10 bases and V 1 base, and 12 bases lay outside the gene matches. The germline gives CDR1 SGHTA, CDR2 FQGNSA. The CDR3 is 16 residues long. The CDR3 DNA reads TGTGCCAGCAGCTTAGATCCTTCGGGGACAGCTGGAAAACTGTTTTTT. It specifies CASSLDPSGTAGKLFF. Full variable domain (remainder filled in from reference TRBV7-2 and TRBJ1-4): GAGVSQSPSNKVTEKGKDVELRCDPISGHTALYWYRQSLGQGLEFLIYFQGNSAPDKSGLPSDRFSAERTGGSVSTLTIQRTQQEDSAVYLCASSLDPSGTAGKLFFGSGTQLSVL.

The rearrangement links TRBV6-5 to TRBJ2-7; maybe TRBD1 (5 bases). The CDR3 runs to 15 residues. Germline assignment: CDR1 MNHEY and CDR2 SVGAGI. Trimming cost V 5 bases and J 3 bases, with 17 bases left between them. CDR3 in amino acids: CASSPIGVKGYEQYF. The CDR3 DNA sequence: TGTGCCAGCAGTCCGATAGGGGTAAAGGGCTACGAGCAGTACTTC.

J is TRBJ1-5 and V is TRBV7-2, with D perhaps matching TRBD1 (5 bases). Trimming removed 2 bases from V and 0 bases from J, with 11 bases in between. Germline V gene data show CDR1 as SGHTA and CDR2 as FQGNSA. This CDR3 is 16 amino acids long. CDR3 loop: CASSLRGRGSNQPQHF. CDR3 nucleotide sequence: TGTGCCAGCAGCTTAAGGGGCAGAGGTAGCAATCAGCCCCAGCATTTT.

The chain combines TRBV11-2 with TRBJ2-7; the D gene is possibly TRBD2 (5 bases). Germline CDR1 SGHAT, CDR2 FQNNGV. V was pared by 1 base and J by 3 bases, with 13 bases between. There are 15 residues in the CDR3. The CDR3 here is CASSLGGEIVYEQYF. The CDR3 DNA reads TGTGCCAGCAGCTTAGGGGGAGAGATTGTCTACGAGCAGTACTTC.

Of note for this clone: Other nucleotide sequences from this sample produce the same CDR3. This rearrangement joins TRBV6-1 to TRBJ1-1; D unresolved. Trimming stripped 1 base from V and 1 base from J, with 7 bases between. CDR1 MNHNS and CDR2 SASEGT come from the germline V gene. This CDR3 region has 14 residues. CDR3 nucleotides: TGTGCCAGCAGTGAAGGGACTGCGAACACTGAAGCTTTCTTT. Protein: CASSEGTANTEAFF.

V gene TRBV29-1 combines with J gene TRBJ2-5, with TRBD2 matching over 8 bases. Germline V gene lookup returns CDR1 SQVTM and CDR2 ANQGSEA. V shed 4 bases and J 5 bases; nucleotides not matched to a gene: 9. This CDR3 comprises 14 residues. CDR3 bases: TGCAGCGTTGCCGCCGGGAGGGGCGGGGAGACCCAGTACTTC. Residues: CSVAAGRGGETQYF.

V is TRBV14 and J is TRBJ2-5; D might be TRBD1 (5 bases). Germline CDR1 and CDR2: SGHDN and FVKESK. The CDR3 contains 13 residues. V lost 5 bases, J lost 5 bases, and 12 bases lay in between. The CDR3 DNA is TGTGCCAGCAGCACCAGGGTAGTCGAGACCCAGTACTTC. Translating it yields CASSTRVVETQYF.

This chain connects TRBV3-1 (or the pseudogene TRBV3-2) to TRBJ2-5; D remains unclear. CDR1 and CDR2 (germline): LGHDT, YNNKEL (reference sequence). The CDR3 spans 13 residues. V was clipped by 1 base and J by 3 bases, with 6 bases between them. CDR3 loop: CASSQVVKETQYF. The DNA of the CDR3 is TGTGCCAGCAGCCAAGTAGTTAAAGAGACCCAGTACTTC.

The V gene is TRBV5-5, the J gene TRBJ2-1; TRBD2 matches 7 bases. The V segment lost 0 bases and the J segment 8 bases; nucleotides outside the gene matches: 14. CDR1 SGHKS and CDR2 YYEKEE come from the germline V gene (reference sequence). This CDR3 contains 17 residues. Written as DNA, the CDR3 is TGTGCCAGCAGCTTGGCCGGCCAGGGAGGGTTAGGGGATGAGCAGTTCTTC. It yields the protein CASSLAGQGGLGDEQFF.

The chain is built from TRBV28 and TRBJ2-7; no firm D call. V was trimmed by 4 bases and J by 0 bases, leaving 13 bases between them. The germline CDR1 and CDR2 sequences are MDHEN and SYDVKM. This CDR3 comprises 15 residues. This chain's CDR3 is CASSSNQVPSYEQYF. CDR3 coding DNA: TGTGCCAGCAGTTCCAATCAGGTTCCCTCCTACGAGCAGTACTTC. Filled out from reference TRBV28 and TRBJ2-7, the complete variable domain reads DVKVTQSSRYLVKRTGEKVFLECVQDMDHENMFWYRQDPGLGLRLIYFSYDVKMKEKGDIPEGYSVSREKKERFSLILESASTNQTSMYLCASSSNQVPSYEQYFGPGTRLTVT.

V is TRBV10-1 and J is TRBJ2-3, with TRBD1 as a possible D gene (5 bases). Germline CDR1 and CDR2: WNHNN and SYGVQD (reference sequence). Trimming pared 0 bases from V and 4 bases from J, leaving 11 bases between. The CDR3 runs 15 residues. The CDR3 here is CASSESAGLADTQYF. For the CDR3, the DNA is TGCGCCAGCAGTGAGTCGGCAGGGCTGGCAGATACGCAGTATTTT.

The rearrangement links TRBV7-2 to TRBJ2-5; D uncertain. There are 14 residues in the CDR3. V lost 1 base and J lost 4, with 10 bases in between. Germline loops: CDR1 SGHTA, CDR2 FQGNSA. CDR3 nucleotides: TGTGCCAGCAGCTTAGGCAGCGTGGGAGAGACCCAGTACTTC. Amino acids: CASSLGSVGETQYF. The full variable domain, completed using reference TRBV7-2 and TRBJ2-5, is GAGVSQSPSNKVTEKGKDVELRCDPISGHTALYWYRQSLGQGLEFLIYFQGNSAPDKSGLPSDRFSAERTGGSVSTLTIQRTQQEDSAVYLCASSLGSVGETQYFGPGTRLLVL.

This clone was recorded a few times. The CDR3, as DNA: TGTGCCAGCTCGTTGACTAGCGGGAGAATCTACGAGCAGTACTTC. Translating gives CASSLTSGRIYEQYF. The V call is TRBV18, the J call TRBJ2-7; TRBD2 matches at 12 bases. The V segment lost 6 bases and the J segment 3 bases; nucleotides outside the gene matches: 6. Germline values: CDR1 KGHSH, CDR2 LQKENI. The CDR3 covers 15 residues.

This clone has only a few counts. This rearrangement joins TRBV6-4 to TRBJ2-7; TRBD2 might be the D (5 bases). The CDR3 totals 15 residues. Germline CDR1 reads MRHNA; CDR2 reads SNTAGT. V lost 6 bases, J lost 0 bases, and 15 bases lay in between. This CDR3 is CASRRGPTGSYEQYF. The DNA of the CDR3 is TGTGCCAGCAGGAGAGGGCCTACGGGCTCCTACGAGCAGTACTTC.

This chain joins TRBV3-1 (or the pseudogene TRBV3-2) and TRBJ2-7; D is perhaps TRBD1 (8 bases). This CDR3 is built from 15 residues. Germline CDR1 reads LGHDT; CDR2 reads YNNKEL (reference sequence). V gave up 1 base and J gave up 7 bases, with 17 bases separating them. This chain's CDR3 is CASSQVGRGRGEQYF. The CDR3 DNA is TGTGCCAGCAGCCAAGTTGGCAGGGGGCGGGGGGAGCAGTACTTC.

This clone was counted once. The V call is TRBV29-1, the J call TRBJ2-1, with D maybe TRBD2 (6 bases). With 5 bases removed from V and 6 bases from J, the gap between germline ends came to 11 bases. Germline V gives CDR1 SQVTM, CDR2 ANQGSEA. The CDR3 is made up of 12 amino acids. As DNA, the CDR3 is TGCAGCGTTCACCGGGAGCCCAATGAGCAGTTCTTC. Protein sequence: CSVHREPNEQFF.

V is TRBV18 and J is TRBJ1-5; unclear D gene. Germline V gene lookup returns CDR1 KGHSH and CDR2 LQKENI. There are 14 residues in the CDR3. Trimming cost V 2 bases and J 0 bases, with 5 bases left between them. The CDR3 sequence is CASSPVVSNQPQHF. CDR3 DNA sequence: TGTGCCAGCTCACCAGTCGTTAGCAATCAGCCCCAGCATTTT.

The count of this clone is one. The chain links TRBV2 to TRBJ1-5, with TRBD1 matching 7 bases. This CDR3 has 12 residues. The germline gives CDR1 SNHLY, CDR2 FYNNEI. V gave up 9 bases and J gave up 4 bases; unmatched junction bases: 3. For the CDR3, the DNA is TGTGCCAGTCACAGGGGAAATCAGCCCCAGCATTTT. Encoded protein: CASHRGNQPQHF.

V gene TRBV3-1 (or the pseudogene TRBV3-2) combines with J gene TRBJ1-1; 10 bases map to TRBD1. Germline V CDR1 and CDR2: LGHDT, YNNKEL (reference sequence). V trimming: 1 base; J trimming: 11 bases; junction bases outside the gene matches: 4. The CDR3 spans 13 residues. CDR3 sequence reads: CASSQGGQGHAFF. The CDR3 DNA sequence: TGTGCCAGCAGCCAAGGGGGACAGGGGCACGCTTTCTTT.

The genes are TRBV7-2 and TRBJ2-7; 7 bases are shared with TRBD2. The germline V gene has CDR1 SGHTA and CDR2 FQGNSA. The CDR3 spans 16 residues. V gave up 1 base and J gave up 2 bases; unmatched junction bases: 8. The CDR3 DNA sequence: TGTGCCAGCAGCTTAGGGGTTGGGACTAATCCCTACGAGCAGTACTTC. This sequence encodes CASSLGVGTNPYEQYF.